The rows below give T cell receptor beta chains drawn from one sample of a study of T cells in Graves' hyperthyroidism and ophthalmopathy. TCRdb independently ran MiXCR on the multiplex PCR reads; one entry per CDR3 protein. The top ten hold roughly 8.2% of the sample, which has just over 550,000 distinct CDR3 sequences, about 45% seen once. The sample comprised peripheral blood or thyroid tissue (not recorded which). These receptors originate from a woman aged 18-30 years with Graves' hyperthyroidism. The conserved cysteine and the conserved F or W are not part of the CDR3 here. The D gene is left open where the match is weak.

>TRBV19|TRBJ1-1|.
ASSILLELEAF
>TRBV19|TRBJ1-2|TRBD1
ASSQEGGRGPYLYGYT
>TRBV7-3|TRBJ1-1|.
ASSLTKAGRAEAF
>TRBV20-1|TRBJ1-6|TRBD1
SASTRGQPLH
>TRBV7-9|TRBJ1-3|.
ASSPDKKNGNTIY
>TRBV7-8|TRBJ1-3|.
ASTRTVSGNTIY
>TRBV6-6|TRBJ1-4|.
ASNRGGGEKLF
>TRBV7-9|TRBJ1-6|.
ASSSDLYNSPLH
>TRBV2|TRBJ2-7|TRBD2
ASHQSSGRARGYERY
>TRBV2|TRBJ2-7|.
ASSVPRAQITGRPYEQY
>TRBV20-1|TRBJ1-2|.
SARDAAGFDYGYT
>TRBV5-1|TRBJ1-4|.
ASSSIPRDSTNEKLF
>TRBV19|TRBJ2-7|.
ASSYRPAYEQY
>TRBV7-9|TRBJ1-3|.
ASSLVVPGNTIY
>TRBV12-3/TRBV12-4|TRBJ1-1|TRBD1
ASRRRQGGTEAF
>TRBV5-1|TRBJ2-7|TRBD1
ASSLEGTVSYEQY
>TRBV7-8|TRBJ1-2|.
ASSFSGSNYGYT
>TRBV19|TRBJ1-1|TRBD1
ASSTTGGQVNTEAF
>TRBV7-2|TRBJ2-7|TRBD1
ASSRHSGTGTYEQY
>TRBV24-1|TRBJ2-2|TRBD2
ATSDSGRAPGELF
>TRBV6-6|TRBJ1-5|.
ASSETGSYNQPQH
>TRBV10-1|TRBJ1-5|.
ASSESRGAGQPQH
>TRBV12-3/TRBV12-4|TRBJ1-2|.
ASMGAGNYGYT
>TRBV29-1|TRBJ1-4|.
SVETSYSATNEKLF
>TRBV7-2|TRBJ2-2|TRBD2
ASRISSGSGGELF
>TRBV7-9|TRBJ2-7|.
ASSFDEQY
>TRBV2|TRBJ2-2|.
ASRGYGPELF
>TRBV2|TRBJ2-5|TRBD1
ASREGTGEETQY
>TRBV7-8|TRBJ2-7|.
ASSINPGSYEQY
>TRBV4-1|TRBJ2-7|TRBD1
ASSPQIRDRDEQY
>TRBV7-2|TRBJ1-2|TRBD1
ASSPGTEINYGYT
>TRBV2|TRBJ1-5|.
ASMRVRRGLMQPQH
>TRBV12-3/TRBV12-4|TRBJ1-2|.
ASSRDTTNYGYT
>TRBV5-6|TRBJ1-1|TRBD1
ASSRDRGEAF
>TRBV20-1|TRBJ1-4|.
SARTGQTREKLF
>TRBV4-1|TRBJ2-7|TRBD1
ASSQDRGQYYEQY
>TRBV7-2|TRBJ1-2|.
ASSSLPRPGVPNYYGYT
>TRBV5-1|TRBJ1-2|.
ASGLKGDNYGYT
>TRBV29-1|TRBJ2-5|.
SVVGAGETQY
>TRBV2|TRBJ2-6|.
ASSDRISGANVLT
>TRBV7-8|TRBJ2-6|.
ASSSPVPGANVLT
>TRBV7-9|TRBJ1-3|.
ASSDSSRSSGNTIY
>TRBV7-3|TRBJ2-2|TRBD2
ASSPAGASGNTGELF
>TRBV2|TRBJ1-1|.
ASSLYDSNTEAF
>TRBV9|TRBJ2-3|.
ASSQGGTDTQY
>TRBV7-2|TRBJ2-6|.
ASSSPKPGRGLAGANVLT
>TRBV7-2|TRBJ1-3|TRBD1
ASRPTGGRVPGTIY
>TRBV5-1|TRBJ2-2|.
ASSLALVATGELF
>TRBV2|TRBJ1-6|TRBD1
ASSERTGDRNSPLH
>TRBV2|TRBJ1-4|.
ATRRVDGGEKLF
>TRBV5-1|TRBJ2-7|.
ASRAGIHEQY
>TRBV2|TRBJ2-6|.
ASSWAGANVLT
>TRBV10-3|TRBJ1-1|.
VLARDLNTEAF
>TRBV7-2|TRBJ2-7|.
AGSLEGGRPGEQY
>TRBV15|TRBJ2-2|TRBD1
ATSRDLGTGNTGELF